This is a list of T cell receptor beta chains from one sample in a study of blood T cell repertoires in COVID-19. Repertoires were generated with immunoSEQ multiplex PCR, while TCRdb's copy carries only in-frame clones and drops some. Of under 300,000 clones in the sample, approximately 80% were seen once. The sequenced sample was peripheral blood. The receptors were sampled from a man aged 25-45 years who had recovered from COVID-19. Each CDR3 is given with its conserved first and last residue. The D gene is left open where the match is weak. Clone size is shown for a subset of rows, as once, few, many or a class of expanded clone.

clone_size	v_call	j_call	d_call	cdr3_aa	cdr3_nt
.	TRBV19	TRBJ2-1	TRBD1	CASSRYRGSNEQFF	TGTGCCAGTAGTAGATACAGGGGTAGCAATGAGCAGTTCTTC
.	TRBV6-6	TRBJ2-4	.	CASCGDANIQYF	TGTGCCAGCTGCGGGGATGCAAACATTCAGTACTTC
.	TRBV28	TRBJ1-3	.	CASGLFSGNTIYF	TGTGCCAGCGGACTGTTTTCTGGAAACACCATATATTTT
.	TRBV19	TRBJ1-1	.	CASSIGRSGEAFF	TGTGCCAGTAGTATAGGGAGGTCGGGTGAAGCTTTCTTT
.	TRBV6-1	TRBJ2-7	.	CASSERVSYEQYF	TGTGCCAGCAGTGAACGGGTCTCCTACGAGCAGTACTTC
.	TRBV19	TRBJ2-7	.	CASSQQTGSYEQYF	TGTGCCAGTAGTCAACAAACGGGGAGCTACGAGCAGTACTTC
.	TRBV3-1/TRBV3-2	TRBJ2-3	.	CASSLLDTQYF	TGTGCCAGCAGCCTCTTAGATACGCAGTATTTT
once	TRBV6-5	TRBJ2-5	TRBD1	CASSSRRRGPETQYF	TGTGCCAGCAGTTCCCGTCGCAGGGGGCCAGAGACCCAGTACTTC
.	TRBV7-2	TRBJ2-3	.	CASSGLNTDTQYF	TGTGCCAGCAGCGGCTTGAACACAGATACGCAGTATTTT
.	TRBV12-3/TRBV12-4	TRBJ2-1	.	CASRAGLNEQFF	TGTGCCAGCAGGGCCGGACTCAATGAGCAGTTCTTC
.	TRBV19	TRBJ1-4	TRBD1	CASKPTGGNEKLFF	TGTGCCAGTAAGCCGACAGGGGGGAATGAAAAACTGTTTTTT
.	TRBV11-2	TRBJ2-3	TRBD1	CASSLSQGQGTDTQYF	TGTGCCAGCAGCTTGTCTCAGGGACAGGGAACAGATACGCAGTATTTT
few	TRBV3-1/TRBV3-2	TRBJ2-1	TRBD2	CASSRLGLNNNEQFF	TGTGCCAGCAGCCGCCTGGGACTAAACAATAATGAGCAGTTCTTC
.	TRBV28	TRBJ1-4	.	CASSYPRDTLVTNEKLFF	TGTGCCAGCAGTTACCCCCGGGACACCCTGGTAACTAATGAAAAACTGTTTTTT
.	TRBV2	TRBJ1-3	.	CASRGVFGNTIYF	TGTGCCAGCCGGGGGGTTTTCGGAAACACCATATATTTT
.	TRBV6-5	TRBJ1-3	.	CASSREISGNTIYF	TGTGCCAGCAGCAGGGAAATCTCTGGAAACACCATATATTTT
.	TRBV7-9	TRBJ1-1	TRBD1	CASSLDSEGALEAFF	TGTGCCAGCAGCTTAGATTCTGAGGGGGCCCTGGAAGCTTTCTTT
many	TRBV27	TRBJ1-1	.	CASSLSPGSNTEAFF	TGTGCCAGCAGTTTATCGCCAGGGTCGAACACTGAAGCTTTCTTT
.	TRBV11-1	TRBJ2-3	TRBD2	CASSPYGLAVADTQYF	TGTGCCAGCAGCCCGTATGGACTAGCTGTGGCAGATACGCAGTATTTT
.	TRBV5-1	TRBJ1-1	.	CASSSSGRVSEAFF	TGCGCCAGCAGCTCCTCCGGCAGGGTGAGTGAAGCTTTCTTT
.	TRBV14	TRBJ1-2	.	CASDGYGGYGYTF	TGTGCCAGCGATGGCTATGGAGGCTATGGCTACACCTTC
.	TRBV12-3/TRBV12-4	TRBJ2-4	.	CASSYGERSIQYF	TGTGCCAGCAGTTACGGGGAGAGGAGCATTCAGTACTTC
.	TRBV14	TRBJ2-3	TRBD2	CASSQGLAGWFADTQYF	TGTGCCAGCAGCCAAGGGCTAGCGGGTTGGTTTGCAGATACGCAGTATTTT
.	TRBV10-3	TRBJ1-1	TRBD1	CAISRSPRTGDIF	TGTGCCATCAGCCGGAGTCCGAGGACAGGCGATATCTTT
.	TRBV18	TRBJ1-2	.	CASSPPGLLTYGYTF	TGTGCCAGCTCACCACCAGGACTGCTCACCTATGGCTACACCTTC